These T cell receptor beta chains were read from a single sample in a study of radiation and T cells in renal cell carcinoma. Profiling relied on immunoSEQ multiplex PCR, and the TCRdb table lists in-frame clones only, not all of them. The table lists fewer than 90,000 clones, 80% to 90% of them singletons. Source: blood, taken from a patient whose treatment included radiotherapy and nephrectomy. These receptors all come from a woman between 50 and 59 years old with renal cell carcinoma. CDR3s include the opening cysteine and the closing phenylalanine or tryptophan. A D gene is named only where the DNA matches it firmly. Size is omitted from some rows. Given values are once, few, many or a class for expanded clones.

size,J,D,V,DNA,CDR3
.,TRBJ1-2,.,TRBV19,TGTGCCAGTAGGTCGTGGGACTATGGCTACACCTTC,CASRSWDYGYTF
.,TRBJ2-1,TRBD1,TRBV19,TGTGCCAGTAGTATAGGGGACAGGGATGAGCAGTTCTTC,CASSIGDRDEQFF
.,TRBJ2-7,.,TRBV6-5,TGTGCCAGCAGCTCGGGGTGGAACGAGCAGTACTTC,CASSSGWNEQYF
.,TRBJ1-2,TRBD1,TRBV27,TGTGCCAGCAGTTCATTCAATACAGGGGGCCTTAACTATGGCTACACCTTC,CASSSFNTGGLNYGYTF
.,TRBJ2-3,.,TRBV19,TGTGCCAGTAGTCAGGGACGGGATACGCAGTATTTT,CASSQGRDTQYF
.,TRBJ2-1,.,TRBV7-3,TGTGCCAGCAGCCCGCTCCCCTCGAGCTACGAGCAGTTCTTC,CASSPLPSSYEQFF
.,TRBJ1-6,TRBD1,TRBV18,TGTGCCAGCTCGAAAGGGGACAGTGAGGATTCACCCCTCCACTTT,CASSKGDSEDSPLHF
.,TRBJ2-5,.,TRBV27,TGTGCCAGCAGTTGCCCCCAGGGTCAAGAGACCCAGTACTTC,CASSCPQGQETQYF
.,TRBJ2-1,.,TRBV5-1,TGCGCCAGCAGCCCTATGGGGGGCTCCTACAATGAGCAGTTCTTC,CASSPMGGSYNEQFF
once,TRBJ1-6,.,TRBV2,TGTGCCAGCAGCCTTCAATCCGGAACATATAATTCACCCCTCCACTTT,CASSLQSGTYNSPLHF
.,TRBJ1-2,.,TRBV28,TGTGCCAGCAGTTTATGGAACGGGGATAGGAACTATGGCTACACCTTC,CASSLWNGDRNYGYTF
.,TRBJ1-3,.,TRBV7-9,TGTGCCAGCAGCCAAAGGGACCCAGGCTCTGGAAACACCATATATTTT,CASSQRDPGSGNTIYF
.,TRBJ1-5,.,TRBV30,TGTGCCTGGAGTGGGGTTTATAGCAATCAGCCCCAGCATTTT,CAWSGVYSNQPQHF
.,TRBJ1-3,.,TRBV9,TGTGCCAGCAGCCCAATCTCTGGAAACACCATATATTTT,CASSPISGNTIYF
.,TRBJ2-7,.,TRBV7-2,TGTGCCAGCAGCTTATATATGAGCGGCTCGACCTACGAGCAGTACTTC,CASSLYMSGSTYEQYF
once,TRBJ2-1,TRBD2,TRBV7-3,TGTGCCAGCAGCCCCGATTTGAGTAGCGGGAGGGGAGGTGAGCAGTTCTTC,CASSPDLSSGRGGEQFF
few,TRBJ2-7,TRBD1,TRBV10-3,TGTGCCATCAGTGACGACAGGGAGTACGAGCAGTACTTC,CAISDDREYEQYF
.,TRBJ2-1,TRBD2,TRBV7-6,TGTGCCAGCAGCTTAATAACTAGCGGGGGGTACAATGAGCAGTTCTTC,CASSLITSGGYNEQFF